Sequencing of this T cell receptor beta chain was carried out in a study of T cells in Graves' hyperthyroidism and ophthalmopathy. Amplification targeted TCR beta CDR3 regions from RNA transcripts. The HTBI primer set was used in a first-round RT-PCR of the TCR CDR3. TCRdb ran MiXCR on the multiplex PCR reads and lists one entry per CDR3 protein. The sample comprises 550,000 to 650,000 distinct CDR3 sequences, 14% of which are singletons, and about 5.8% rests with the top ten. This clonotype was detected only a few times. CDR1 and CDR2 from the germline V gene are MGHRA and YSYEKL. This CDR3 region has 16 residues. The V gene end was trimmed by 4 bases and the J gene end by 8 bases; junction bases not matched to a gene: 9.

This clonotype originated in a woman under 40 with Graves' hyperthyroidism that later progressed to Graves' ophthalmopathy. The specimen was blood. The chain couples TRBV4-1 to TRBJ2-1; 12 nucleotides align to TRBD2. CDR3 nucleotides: TGCGCCAGCAGCCTCGCAACTAGCGGGAGGTTCTATGAGCAGTTCTTC. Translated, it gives CASSLATSGRFYEQFF.